This passage covers 15 T cell receptor beta chains from one sample sequenced in a study of cytomegalovirus exposure and HLA in healthy donors. The PCR ran on 60 Vbeta and 13 Jbeta primers. TCRdb's copy holds only in-frame clones and misses some; the assay was immunoSEQ multiplex PCR. The sample holds 110,000 to 150,000 clones, around 9.7% seen once. The specimen was PBMCs. The receptor source for this set is a middle-aged man in good health and CMV-seronegative.

This clone appeared a few times. V is TRBV20-1 and J is TRBJ2-5, with 10 bases aligning to TRBD2. Gene TRBJ2-7 matches the end of the DNA better, so the J call may be wrong. Germline CDR1 and CDR2: DFQATT and SNEGSKA (reference sequence). CDR3 size: 10 residues. The CDR3 coding sequence is TGCAGAACTAGCGGGAACGAGCAGTACTTC. It is translated as CRTSGNEQYF.

The V call is TRBV7-9, the J call TRBJ1-2, with TRBD1 as a possible D gene (5 bases). The CDR3 contains 15 residues. The germline V gene encodes CDR1 SEHNR and CDR2 FQNEAQ (reference sequence). Trimming pared 4 bases from V and 4 bases from J, leaving 16 bases between. The CDR3 sequence: CASSSSGGGGYGYTF. CDR3 sequence (DNA): TGTGCCAGCAGCTCATCCGGTGGGGGGGGCTATGGCTACACCTTC.

There are a few counts of this clone. The chain recombines TRBV5-1 with TRBJ2-2; 8 bases agree with TRBD1. Germline lookup yields CDR1 SGHRS and CDR2 YFSETQ. This CDR3 comprises 17 residues. V gave up 6 bases and J gave up 3 bases; unmatched junction bases: 13. CDR3 DNA sequence: TGCGCCAGCACAACGGGGACAGGTGAAGCATACACCGGGGAGCTGTTTTTT. Translated: CASTTGTGEAYTGELFF.

This clone showed up just a few times. The rearrangement links TRBV2 to TRBJ1-1; weak D call: TRBD1 (6 bases). CDR3 size: 13 residues. Germline V CDR1 and CDR2: SNHLY, FYNNEI. V gave up 7 bases and J gave up 2 bases, with 11 bases separating them. Here the CDR3 DNA reads TGTGCCAGCACCAGGGACACAAACACTGAAGCTTTCTTT. Translating it yields CASTRDTNTEAFF.

The chain uses TRBV2 and TRBJ1-6; D remains unclear. Trimming shortened V by 4 bases and J by 8 bases, and 12 bases separated the two germline ends. Germline values: CDR1 SNHLY, CDR2 FYNNEI. The length of the CDR3 is 14 residues. CDR3 in amino acids: CASSVEGQDSPLHF. The CDR3 DNA reads TGTGCCAGCAGTGTTGAGGGCCAGGATTCACCCCTCCACTTT.

The chain uses TRBV4-2 and TRBJ2-3, with a possible D match to TRBD2 (6 bases). The germline V gene has CDR1 LGHNA and CDR2 YNFKEQ. This CDR3 region has 15 residues. The V end was cut by 3 bases, the J end by 2 bases, with 12 bases between. In DNA form, the CDR3 reads TGTGCCAGCAGCCACCAACGGGGGATCACAGATACGCAGTATTTT. The encoded protein is CASSHQRGITDTQYF.

This clone has a handful of counts. CDR3 DNA: TGCGCCAGCAGCCTGTCCTTGGAGCTCGAGCAGTACTTC. Protein product: CASSLSLELEQYF. The rearrangement joins TRBV4-1 to TRBJ2-5, with D uncertain. The last part of the DNA fits TRBJ2-7 better; the J call may be wrong. Germline values: CDR1 MGHRA, CDR2 YSYEKL. The CDR3 consists of 13 residues.

A few counts support this clone. The J gene is TRBJ2-7, the V gene TRBV5-1; 7 bases align to TRBD2. Per germline, CDR1 SGHRS and CDR2 YFSETQ. The CDR3 runs to 14 residues. The J segment lost 2 bases and the V segment lost 0 bases, leaving 2 bases of the junction unmatched. DNA of the CDR3: TGCGCCAGCAGCTTGGGAGGGACTACCTACGAGCAGTACTTC. Its protein is CASSLGGTTYEQYF.

The chain combines TRBV21-1 with TRBJ2-3; the table gives TRBD2 as D, unverified against the DNA. TRBV21-1 is an annotated pseudogene. The CDR3 sequence is 13 residues long. CDR3 loop: CASGGGETDTQYF. The CDR3 DNA reads as TGTGCCAGCGGAGGCGGAGAAACAGATACGCAGTATTTT.

This clone was counted only a few times. The V gene is TRBV30, the J gene TRBJ2-7; 8 nucleotides match TRBD1. The CDR3 contains 15 residues. The J segment lost 2 bases and the V segment lost 5 bases, leaving 11 bases of the junction unmatched. CDR1 is GTSNPN and CDR2 is SVGIG in the germline V gene (reference sequence). The CDR3 region is CAWESGPDRAYEQYF. DNA for the CDR3: TGTGCCTGGGAGTCGGGCCCGGACAGGGCCTACGAGCAGTACTTC.

This clone was recorded a few times. Within the sample, other DNA sequences also encode this same CDR3. This chain joins TRBV2 and TRBJ1-1; D may be TRBD1 (6 bases). Germline lookup yields CDR1 SNHLY and CDR2 FYNNEI. The germline V and J ends were trimmed by 2 bases and 1 base, with 8 bases remaining between them. The CDR3 extends over 14 amino acids. CDR3 residues: CASSERRGNTEAFF. CDR3 in DNA: TGTGCCAGCAGTGAACGCAGGGGGAACACTGAAGCTTTCTTT.

The V and J genes are TRBV2 and TRBJ2-5; 9 bases agree with TRBD1. Per the germline V gene, CDR1 is SNHLY and CDR2 is FYNNEI. This CDR3 region has 16 residues. Trimming cost V 0 bases and J 5 bases; bases outside gene matches: 7. The CDR3 loop is CASSEASTGGGETQYF. Here the CDR3 DNA reads TGTGCCAGCAGTGAAGCCAGTACAGGGGGCGGTGAGACCCAGTACTTC.

This clone was detected only a few times. This chain uses TRBV7-8 with TRBJ2-1; tentatively, D is TRBD2 (6 bases). Per the germline V gene, CDR1 is SGHVS and CDR2 is FQNEAQ. This CDR3 has 17 residues. V was cut by 2 bases and J by 2 bases, with 16 bases left in between. The CDR3 nucleotides read TGTGCCAGCAGCTTAATCGGTCGCGGGAACACCTACAATGAGCAGTTCTTC. Its protein product is CASSLIGRGNTYNEQFF.

The J gene is TRBJ2-7, the V gene TRBV29-1, with D possibly TRBD1 on 5 matching bases. The CDR3 has 12 amino acids. The V gene's germline CDR1 is SQVTM and CDR2 ANQGSEA. V was clipped by 6 bases and J by 2 bases, with 11 bases between them. The CDR3 coding sequence is TGCAGCGTCTCGACAGCAACCTACGAGCAGTACTTC. This translates into CSVSTATYEQYF.

This clone turned up a few times. V and J are TRBV30 and TRBJ1-2; 7 positions match TRBD1. The V gene's germline CDR1 is GTSNPN and CDR2 SVGIG (reference sequence). The CDR3 runs 13 residues. With V trimmed by 6 bases and J by 4 bases, 8 bases remained unmatched. The CDR3 coding sequence is TGTGCCTGCCGAGGACAGGCGACCTATGGCTACACCTTC. Translating it yields CACRGQATYGYTF.